This T cell receptor (beta chain) is drawn from a study of Graves' ophthalmopathy and Graves' hyperthyroidism. Many counts were recorded for this clonotype. Its matching antigen is unknown. Amplified material comprised TCR beta CDR3 regions derived from RNA transcripts. RT-PCR was first run with HTBI primers, then multiplex PCR in a second round. TCRdb called the multiplex PCR reads again in MiXCR, with one record for every CDR3 protein. The sample holds under 800,000 distinct CDR3 sequences, 22% seen once. Study observations and caveats: Blood also contained most of the expanded thyroid clonotypes above 0.001 frequency. Prediction of ophthalmopathy progression reached about 70% sensitivity and approximately 73% specificity.

No donor had other autoimmune disease, uncontrolled infection, pregnancy or lactation. The PBMCs used were ones drawn from less than 12 ml of fresh peripheral blood. This TCR was sampled from a woman between 18 and 29 years old with stable Graves' hyperthyroidism. Some clones in this sample may be carry-over from other donors' samples. The sequenced sample was peripheral blood.

CDR3 nucleotides: TGTGCCAGCTCACCCGAGACAGGAACCTACGAGCAGTACTTC. Its translation is CASSPETGTYEQYF. The chain carries TRBV18 and TRBJ2-7, with D perhaps TRBD1 (6 bases). The CDR3 totals 14 residues. Deletions cut 3 bases from V and 2 bases from J, with 11 bases between. From germline, CDR1 is KGHSH and CDR2 LQKENI.